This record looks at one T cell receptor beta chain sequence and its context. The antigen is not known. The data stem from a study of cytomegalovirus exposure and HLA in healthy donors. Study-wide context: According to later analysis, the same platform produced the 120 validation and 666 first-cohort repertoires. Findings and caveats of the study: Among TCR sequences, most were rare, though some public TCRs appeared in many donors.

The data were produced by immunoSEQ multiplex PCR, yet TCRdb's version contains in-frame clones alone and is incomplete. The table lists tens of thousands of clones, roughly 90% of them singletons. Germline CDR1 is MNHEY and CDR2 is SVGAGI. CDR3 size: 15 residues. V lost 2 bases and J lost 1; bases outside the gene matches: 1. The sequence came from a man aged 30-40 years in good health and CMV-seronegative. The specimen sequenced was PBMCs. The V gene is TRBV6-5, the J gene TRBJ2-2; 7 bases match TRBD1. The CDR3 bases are TGTGCCAGCAGTTACCGACAGGGGAACACCGGGGAGCTGTTTTTT. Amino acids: CASSYRQGNTGELFF.